The clone carrying this T cell receptor (beta chain) has at least ten counts. Its matching antigen is unknown. This CDR3 comprises 15 residues. The ends were cut back, 1 base at V and 1 base at J, with 11 bases in the middle. In germline, CDR1 is SGHTA, CDR2 FQGNSA. Each person with ophthalmopathy scored at least 3 on the Clinical Activity Score, reached NOSPECS grade 4 or higher, and had been ill under 3 months. For the diagnoses, clinical symptoms, serum thyroxine and TRAb, thyroid ultrasound and orbital computed tomography were used. The sample comes from a study of T cells in Graves' hyperthyroidism and ophthalmopathy. Findings and limits, study-wide: Appearing also in blood were most of the thyroid clonotypes expanded above 0.001.

The TCR beta CDR3 regions underwent amplification using RNA transcripts as the source. When the TCR CDR3 underwent first-round RT-PCR, the HTBI primer set was used. From the multiplex PCR reads, TCRdb called clonotypes with MiXCR, one entry per CDR3 protein. Among 600,000 to 650,000 distinct CDR3 sequences listed, around 21% were seen once. Sequenced input: blood. This receptor was identified in a man aged 25 to 40 with Graves' ophthalmopathy. The chain uses TRBV7-2 and TRBJ2-7; D is possibly TRBD2 (7 bases). For the CDR3, the DNA is TGTGCCAGCAGCTTAGATCGGGGGGCGTCCTACGAGCAGTACTTC. Protein product: CASSLDRGASYEQYF.